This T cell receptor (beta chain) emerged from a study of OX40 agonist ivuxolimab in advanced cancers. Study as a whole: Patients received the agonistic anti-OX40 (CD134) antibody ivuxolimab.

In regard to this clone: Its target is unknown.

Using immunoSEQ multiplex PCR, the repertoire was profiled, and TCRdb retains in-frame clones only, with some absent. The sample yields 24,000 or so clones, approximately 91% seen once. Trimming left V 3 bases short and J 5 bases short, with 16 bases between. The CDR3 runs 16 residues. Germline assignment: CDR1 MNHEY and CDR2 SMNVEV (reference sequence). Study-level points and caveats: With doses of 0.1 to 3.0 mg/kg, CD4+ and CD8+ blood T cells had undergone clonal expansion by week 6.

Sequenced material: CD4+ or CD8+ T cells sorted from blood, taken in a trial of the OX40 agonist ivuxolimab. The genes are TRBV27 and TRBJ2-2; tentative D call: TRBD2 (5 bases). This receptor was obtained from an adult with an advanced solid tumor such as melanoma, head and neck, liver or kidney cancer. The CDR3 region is CASSFSASLGTGELFF. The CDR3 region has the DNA TGTGCCAGCAGTTTTTCCGCTAGCCTCGGGACCGGGGAGCTGTTTTTT.